The 25 T cell receptor beta chains below were found in one sample sequenced in a study of blood T cell repertoires in COVID-19. Profiled with immunoSEQ multiplex PCR; TCRdb holds only in-frame clones, not every one. The sample includes about 360,000 clones, approximately 89% seen only once; the top ten take 1.3%. Sequencing was carried out using PBMCs or T cells enriched from blood (not recorded which). Receptors originate from a man younger than 40 who had recovered from COVID-19.

The chain couples TRBV11-2 to TRBJ1-1; the D gene is possibly TRBD1 (5 bases). The CDR3 spans 14 residues. V was shortened by 3 bases and J by 3 bases, with 11 bases between the two germline ends. Germline values: CDR1 SGHAT, CDR2 FQNNGV. The CDR3 sequence: CASSFAGGYTEAFF. The CDR3 nucleotides read TGTGCCAGCAGCTTCGCCGGGGGATACACTGAAGCTTTCTTT.

V usage is TRBV2 and J usage is TRBJ1-6; D gene ambiguous. The CDR3 spans 14 residues. Germline loops: CDR1 SNHLY, CDR2 FYNNEI. Trimming removed 4 bases at V and 6 bases at J, with 10 bases between. CDR3 sequence: CASSVSPSNSPLHF. In DNA form, the CDR3 reads TGTGCCAGCAGTGTGAGTCCGAGTAATTCACCCCTCCACTTT.

The DNA for the CDR3 is TGCAGTGCTCCTATGAACACTGAAGCTTTCTTT. Translating it yields CSAPMNTEAFF. The chain joins TRBV20-1 to TRBJ1-1; D is uncertain. Germline V gene data show CDR1 as DFQATT and CDR2 as SNEGSKA (reference sequence). Trimming removed 5 bases from V and 0 bases from J, with 4 bases in between. This CDR3 region has 11 residues.

The chain joins TRBV2 to TRBJ2-2, with 7 nucleotides matching TRBD2. V shed 2 bases and J 7 bases; nucleotides not matched to a gene: 1. CDR3 length: 13 amino acids. CDR1 and CDR2 (germline): SNHLY, FYNNEI. The CDR3 DNA follows: TGTGCCAGCAGTGAATGGGAGGGCGGGGAGCTGTTTTTT. Protein: CASSEWEGGELFF.

The gene calls are TRBV20-1 and TRBJ2-5, with TRBD2 matching over 12 bases. Germline values: CDR1 DFQATT, CDR2 SNEGSKA (reference sequence). The trim removed 3 bases at V and 4 bases at J, leaving 3 bases unmatched. This CDR3 spans 14 amino acids. CDR3 in amino acids: CSASSSGGAETQYF. DNA of the CDR3: TGCAGTGCTAGTTCTAGCGGGGGGGCAGAGACCCAGTACTTC.

This clone was observed once. V gene TRBV9 combines with J gene TRBJ1-2; D remains unclear. Germline V lookup: CDR1 SGDLS, CDR2 YYNGEE. Trimming cost V 3 bases and J 5 bases, with 5 bases left between them. The length of the CDR3 is 11 residues. The CDR3 DNA is TGTGCCAGCAGCGGGCCGTATGGCTACACCTTC. As protein: CASSGPYGYTF.

This clone was found once. The V gene is TRBV19, the J gene TRBJ1-6; D is perhaps TRBD1 (5 bases). V shed 9 bases and J shed 9 bases, with 18 bases lying between them. Germline assignment: CDR1 LNHDA and CDR2 SQIVND (reference sequence). This CDR3 comprises 14 residues. CDR3 nucleotide sequence: TGTGCCAGCGCCCTGGGGCAGGCTTTTTCACCCCTCCACTTT. Protein sequence: CASALGQAFSPLHF. The whole variable domain, filled in from reference TRBV19 and TRBJ1-6, reads DGGITQSPKYLFRKEGQNVTLSCEQNLNHDAMYWYRQDPGQGLRLIYYSQIVNDFQKGDIAEGYSVSREKKESFPLTVTSAQKNPTAFYLCASALGQAFSPLHFGNGTRLTVT.

The sample holds one count of this clone. The CDR3: CASSQDDRSNYGYTF. CDR3 bases: TGCGCCAGCAGCCAAGACGACAGGAGTAACTATGGCTACACCTTC. J is TRBJ1-2 and V is TRBV4-1, with a weak D call TRBD1 (6 bases). This CDR3 has 15 amino acids. Germline V gene lookup returns CDR1 MGHRA and CDR2 YSYEKL. Trimming left V 0 bases short and J 1 base short, with 9 bases between.

This chain connects TRBV18 to TRBJ1-2, with 9 positions matching TRBD1. The CDR3 has 14 residues. V was pared by 3 bases and J by 7 bases, with 6 bases of the junction left unmatched. The V gene's germline CDR1 is KGHSH and CDR2 LQKENI. The CDR3 coding sequence is TGTGCCAGCTCACCCAAGGGACAGGGATTTGGCTACACCTTC. This codes for CASSPKGQGFGYTF.

The J gene is TRBJ2-3, the V gene TRBV6-5, with 8 bases identical to TRBD2. Germline loops: CDR1 MNHEY, CDR2 SVGAGI. V dropped 7 bases and J dropped 0; count of bases not matched to a gene: 3. The CDR3 spans 14 residues. The CDR3 here is CASTERGSTDTQYF. CDR3 sequence (DNA): TGTGCCAGCACAGAGCGGGGGAGCACAGATACGCAGTATTTT.

V is TRBV4-1 and J is TRBJ1-4, with no clear D. This CDR3 is built from 15 residues. The germline V gene encodes CDR1 MGHRA and CDR2 YSYEKL. The ends were cut back, 0 bases at V and 8 bases at J, with 13 bases in the middle. The CDR3 protein is CASSQESTIREKLFF. In DNA, the CDR3 is TGCGCCAGCAGCCAAGAGTCAACAATCAGGGAAAAACTGTTTTTT.

For this clone: The sample carries other DNA sequences with the same CDR3. The rearrangement links TRBV7-9 to TRBJ2-7; TRBD1 agrees at 8 bases. The CDR3 loop spans 14 amino acids. Germline V gene data show CDR1 as SEHNR and CDR2 as FQNEAQ (reference sequence). J gave up 3 bases and V 5 bases, and 6 bases lay outside the gene matches. CDR3 residues: CASSLGQGGYEQYF. As DNA, the CDR3 is TGTGCCAGCAGCCTCGGACAGGGCGGCTACGAGCAGTACTTC.

The chain links TRBV6-5 to TRBJ2-5; a possible D gene is TRBD1 (6 bases). The CDR3 totals 14 residues. Deletions cut 4 bases from V and 1 base from J, with 10 bases between. The germline CDR1 and CDR2 sequences are MNHEY and SVGAGI. The CDR3 is CASSSLTGQETQYF. CDR3 DNA: TGTGCCAGCAGTTCCTTGACAGGCCAAGAGACCCAGTACTTC.

The chain employs TRBV2 and TRBJ2-2, with 7 bases lining up with TRBD2. The J segment lost 4 bases and the V segment lost 4 bases, leaving 9 bases of the junction unmatched. Per germline, CDR1 SNHLY and CDR2 FYNNEI. This CDR3 is built from 16 residues. The DNA for the CDR3 is TGTGCCAGCAGTGGGCGGGGGAGTCGGGGCACCGGGGAGCTGTTTTTT. As protein: CASSGRGSRGTGELFF.

This sequence joins TRBV12-5 and TRBJ1-2; 7 nucleotides match TRBD1. This CDR3 comprises 13 residues. V dropped 6 bases and J dropped 13; count of bases not matched to a gene: 14. Germline CDR1 is LGHNT and CDR2 is FRNRAP. The CDR3, as DNA: TGTGCTAGTGGCGCCTCGACAGGGCGATCTGGCACCTTC. Amino acids: CASGASTGRSGTF. Combining the CDR3 with reference TRBV12-5 and TRBJ1-2 gives the whole variable domain DARVTQTPRHKVTEMGQEVTMRCQPILGHNTVFWYRQTMMQGLELLAYFRNRAPLDDSGMPKDRFSAEMPDATLATLKIQPSEPRDSAVYFCASGASTGRSGTFGSGTRLTVV.

This chain uses TRBV21-1 with TRBJ1-4; the table names TRBD1, a call not compared with the DNA. TRBV21-1 is an annotated pseudogene. The CDR3 spans 18 residues. CDR3 sequence reads: CASSSKPSRDRVNEKLFF. The CDR3 DNA follows: TGTGCCAGCAGCAGTAAGCCCTCCCGGGACAGGGTTAATGAAAAACTGTTTTTT.

This clone was observed a few times. The gene calls are TRBV4-2 and TRBJ2-1, with TRBD2 matching 10 bases. Germline V CDR1 and CDR2: LGHNA, YNFKEQ. V shed 7 bases and J 7 bases; nucleotides not matched to a gene: 7. The CDR3 has 14 residues. The CDR3 DNA reads as TGTGCCAGCACCGGGACTAGCGCCTCAAATGAGCAGTTCTTC. As protein: CASTGTSASNEQFF.

V gene TRBV11-2 combines with J gene TRBJ1-4, with a possible D match to TRBD1 (6 bases). Trimming stripped 6 bases from V and 8 bases from J, with 19 bases between. The CDR3 loop spans 15 amino acids. Germline V lookup: CDR1 SGHAT, CDR2 FQNNGV. The CDR3, as DNA: TGTGCCAGCAGACCGATCGGGGGGCGCGGGGAAAAACTGTTTTTT. Translation: CASRPIGGRGEKLFF.

The chain combines TRBV7-9 with TRBJ1-5; D is ambiguous. CDR1 is SEHNR, CDR2 FQNEAQ, per germline (reference sequence). CDR3 size: 15 residues. V was shortened by 2 bases and J by 1 base, with 9 bases between the two germline ends. The CDR3 nucleotides read TGTGCCAGCAGCTTAAGGGAGGAGAGCAATCAGCCCCAGCATTTT. Translated: CASSLREESNQPQHF.

This chain links TRBV19 with TRBJ1-2; TRBD1 is a possible D gene (5 bases). V was clipped by 5 bases and J by 8 bases, with 27 bases between them. The CDR3 runs to 17 residues. The V gene's germline CDR1 is LNHDA and CDR2 SQIVND (reference sequence). The CDR3 sequence: CASSENRTPGGGGGYTF. Here the CDR3 DNA reads TGTGCCAGTAGTGAGAACCGGACACCGGGAGGCGGTGGCGGCTACACCTTC.

This chain joins TRBV12-5 and TRBJ1-5; unclear D gene. Trimming took off 0 bases at V and 5 bases at J, with 11 bases between the two ends. The CDR3 runs 15 residues. Germline-derived CDR1 and CDR2 are LGHNT and FRNRAP. For the CDR3, the DNA is TGTGCTAGTGGTTTGGTACTAGGGATAGATCAGCCCCAGCATTTT. This codes for CASGLVLGIDQPQHF.

The rearrangement uses TRBV14 and TRBJ2-7, with TRBD1 identical over 7 bases. Trimming at V came to 1 base and at J to 2 bases, leaving 5 bases not matched to a gene. This CDR3 has 15 amino acids. Germline V lookup: CDR1 SGHDN, CDR2 FVKESK. The CDR3 reads CASSQGQGEPYEQYF. The CDR3 region has the DNA TGTGCCAGCAGCCAAGGCCAGGGGGAACCCTACGAGCAGTACTTC.

The V gene is TRBV15, the J gene TRBJ1-4, with 7 bases identical to TRBD1. The CDR3 extends over 15 amino acids. Trimming removed 5 bases from V and 3 bases from J; junction bases left unmatched: 6. Germline V gene data show CDR1 as LNHNV and CDR2 as YYDKDF (reference sequence). The CDR3 region is CATSGPGQPNEKLFF. The CDR3 DNA reads as TGTGCCACCAGCGGACCGGGACAGCCTAATGAAAAACTGTTTTTT.

Worth noting for this clone: Germline and junction disagree at one end, which may indicate a read error. The chain joins TRBV5-6 to TRBJ2-2, with D perhaps matching TRBD2 (5 bases). Germline assignment: CDR1 SGHDT and CDR2 YYEEEE. The CDR3 is 16 residues long. The CDR3 region has the DNA TGTGCCAGTAGCTTGTGGAGGCGCCGGGACACCGGGGAGCTGTTTTTT. Its translation is CASSLWRRRDTGELFF.

V is TRBV6-5 and J is TRBJ1-2; 9 bases match TRBD1. There are 15 residues in the CDR3. From germline, CDR1 is MNHEY and CDR2 SVGAGI. Trimming at V came to 6 bases and at J to 8 bases, leaving 13 bases not matched to a gene. The CDR3 bases are TGTGCCAGCAGCCCCCCTTGGACAGGGGAAAACGGCTACACCTTC. Its protein product is CASSPPWTGENGYTF.